The 20 T cell receptor beta chains below were found in one sample sequenced in a study of blood T cell repertoires in COVID-19. The assay was immunoSEQ multiplex PCR, and TCRdb's table has in-frame clones only and misses some. The profile shows 150,000 or so clones, around nine tenths of them singletons. The source material was peripheral blood. The receptor source for this set is a man between 60 and 75 years old with COVID-19, enrolled during active disease.

The genes are TRBV7-9 and TRBJ2-1; 7 nucleotides match TRBD2. V gave up 2 bases and J gave up 9 bases; unmatched junction bases: 10. This CDR3 has 15 amino acids. CDR1 is SEHNR and CDR2 is FQNEAQ in the germline V gene (reference sequence). The chain's CDR3 is CASSLRGLAGAEQFF. The CDR3 DNA sequence: TGTGCCAGCAGCTTAAGAGGGTTGGCGGGAGCTGAGCAGTTCTTC. Variable domain in full (rest from reference TRBV7-9 and TRBJ2-1): DTGVSQNPRHKITKRGQNVTFRCDPISEHNRLYWYRQTLGQGPEFLTYFQNEAQLEKSRLLSDRFSAERPKGSFSTLEIQRTEQGDSAMYLCASSLRGLAGAEQFFGPGTRLTVL.

The V gene is TRBV9, the J gene TRBJ2-1; no definite D call. This CDR3 contains 13 residues. Germline-derived CDR1 and CDR2 are SGDLS and YYNGEE. V dropped 4 bases and J dropped 4 bases, with 9 bases sitting between them. The CDR3 loop is CASSLERYNEQFF. The CDR3 bases are TGTGCCAGCAGCCTGGAGAGGTACAATGAGCAGTTCTTC. Based on the CDR3 plus reference TRBV9 and TRBJ2-1, the full variable domain is DSGVTQTPKHLITATGQRVTLRCSPRSGDLSVYWYQQSLDQGLQFLIQYYNGEERAKGNILERFSAQQFPDLHSELNLSSLELGDSALYFCASSLERYNEQFFGPGTRLTVL.

The chain employs TRBV19 and TRBJ2-1, with TRBD2 identical over 10 bases. This CDR3 comprises 16 residues. The germline V gene encodes CDR1 LNHDA and CDR2 SQIVND (reference sequence). The V and J ends lost 5 bases and 2 bases, in that order; junction bases with no gene match: 6. The CDR3, as DNA: TGTGCCAGTAGTGTCTCTCTAGCGGGAGCCTACAATGAGCAGTTCTTC. Protein: CASSVSLAGAYNEQFF.

The V gene is TRBV9, the J gene TRBJ2-1, with no clear D. CDR3 length: 16 amino acids. The V and J ends lost 4 bases and 3 bases respectively, with 17 bases between them. CDR1 SGDLS and CDR2 YYNGEE come from the germline V gene. CDR3 sequence (DNA): TGTGCCAGCAGCCTTCGTCTTAGCTCCCACTACAATGAGCAGTTCTTC. Translated, it gives CASSLRLSSHYNEQFF.

The V gene is TRBV5-4, the J gene TRBJ1-2, with 7 positions matching TRBD1. CDR1 and CDR2 (germline): SGHNT, YYREEE (reference sequence). Trimming took 0 bases from V and 5 from J; bases not matched to a gene: 7. The CDR3 sequence is 15 residues long. The DNA for the CDR3 is TGTGCCAGCAGCTTGGGGGGACAGACTTCTTATGGCTACACCTTC. Its translation is CASSLGGQTSYGYTF. The whole variable domain, filled in from reference TRBV5-4 and TRBJ1-2, reads ETGVTQSPTHLIKTRGQQVTLRCSSQSGHNTVSWYQQALGQGPQFIFQYYREEENGRGNFPPRFSGLQFPNYSSELNVNALELDDSALYLCASSLGGQTSYGYTFGSGTRLTVV.

The chain carries TRBV4-3 and TRBJ1-2; possible D gene TRBD1, 6 bases. V dropped 3 bases and J dropped 3 bases, with 14 bases sitting between them. Per germline, CDR1 LGHNA and CDR2 YSLEER. The CDR3 has 15 amino acids. DNA for the CDR3: TGCGCCAGCAGCCATACAGGGACCAATTACTATGGCTACACCTTC. It codes for CASSHTGTNYYGYTF.

As concerns this clone: It is unclear where the CDR3 begins or ends on the DNA, so no DNA is shown, and the CDR3 is as TCRdb lists it. The genes are TRBV7-9 and TRBJ2-3; the D call of TRBD1 is as the table states it, not checked on the DNA. The CDR3 length equals 18 residues, ends included. Germline values: CDR1 SEHNR, CDR2 FQNEAQ (reference sequence). CDR3 sequence: CASSLAPSFGTGAGGEYF.

The chain has TRBV5-6 and TRBJ1-6; D is possibly TRBD1 (5 bases). The CDR3 is 15 amino acids. Germline CDR1 and CDR2: SGHDT and YYEEEE. V was trimmed by 0 bases and J by 5 bases, leaving 9 bases between them. The CDR3 region is CASSLEQGNNSPLHF. In DNA, the CDR3 is TGTGCCAGCAGCTTGGAGCAGGGCAATAATTCACCCCTCCACTTT.

The chain uses TRBV12-2 and TRBJ1-5. TRBV12-2 is flagged as a pseudogene. The CDR3 extends over 17 amino acids. The DNA of the CDR3 is TGTGCAAGTCGCCGGAATTACCATACGGGGTACTACAGGCCCCAGCATTTT. Its protein product is CASRRNYHTGYYRPQHF.

The chain has TRBV6-2 or TRBV6-3 and TRBJ2-3, with 7 bases aligning to TRBD1. The CDR3 extends over 14 amino acids. Germline lookup yields CDR1 MNHEY and CDR2 SVGEGT. V shed 5 bases and J 6 bases; nucleotides not matched to a gene: 8. The CDR3 loop is CASSLGQVVDTQYF. CDR3 nucleotides: TGTGCCAGCAGTCTCGGACAGGTCGTGGATACGCAGTATTTT.

The chain carries TRBV24-1 and TRBJ1-1, with 9 bases fitting TRBD1. Germline CDR1 KGHDR, CDR2 SFDVKD. This CDR3 contains 12 residues. J gave up 10 bases and V 7 bases, and 6 bases lay outside the gene matches. The CDR3 DNA reads as TGTGCCACCAGAGGGGCGACAGGGGGAGCTTTCTTT. Translating it yields CATRGATGGAFF.

The chain recombines TRBV30 with TRBJ1-6; D not certain. Germline assignment: CDR1 GTSNPN and CDR2 SVGIG (reference sequence). The length of the CDR3 is 15 residues. Deletions cut 0 bases from V and 5 bases from J, with 11 bases between. For the CDR3, the DNA is TGTGCCTGGAGTGTACTAGGGCCGAATAATTCACCCCTCCACTTT. Its translation is CAWSVLGPNNSPLHF.

The chain uses TRBV18 and TRBJ2-7; D is unresolved. This CDR3 contains 14 residues. Germline CDR1 and CDR2: KGHSH and LQKENI. Trimming shortened V by 9 bases and J by 0 bases, and 15 bases separated the two germline ends. Here the CDR3 DNA reads TGTGCCAGTACGCATAGCACTACCTCCTACGAGCAGTACTTC. Translating gives CASTHSTTSYEQYF.

The gene calls are TRBV20-1 and TRBJ2-1; TRBD2 matches 10 bases. The CDR3 consists of 16 residues. The germline V gene has CDR1 DFQATT and CDR2 SNEGSKA (reference sequence). V lost 3 bases and J lost 6; bases outside the gene matches: 11. CDR3 amino acids: CSASLSGLAGVNEQFF. The CDR3 DNA is TGCAGTGCTAGTTTATCGGGGCTAGCGGGAGTCAATGAGCAGTTCTTC.

V is TRBV6-5 and J is TRBJ2-4; 8 nucleotides agree with TRBD2. The CDR3 length is 14 residues. V lost 8 bases, J lost 2 bases, and 5 bases stayed unmatched. CDR1 and CDR2 from the germline V gene are MNHEY and SVGAGI. The CDR3: CASAGGASKNIQYF. The CDR3 DNA is TGTGCCAGCGCCGGGGGGGCCTCCAAAAACATTCAGTACTTC.

Comment on this clone: At one boundary the junction diverges from the germline segment, which might be a read error. The rearrangement links TRBV7-8 to TRBJ2-5; a weak D match, TRBD1 (5 bases). From germline, CDR1 is SGHVS and CDR2 FQNEAQ. The CDR3 consists of 16 residues. This chain's CDR3 is CASSLTDRLPQGTQYF. Written as DNA, the CDR3 is TGTGCCAGCAGCTTAACCGACAGACTCCCGCAAGGGACCCAGTACTTC.

This clone was detected a few times. The rearrangement joins TRBV11-2 to TRBJ2-3, with D possibly matching TRBD2 (6 bases). The CDR3 has 15 residues. Germline CDR1 is SGHAT and CDR2 is FQNNGV. The V gene lost 2 bases and the J gene lost 0 bases, with 9 bases spanning the gap. CDR3 coding DNA: TGTGCCAGCAGCTTAAAGGCGGGGAGCACAGATACGCAGTATTTT. Its translation is CASSLKAGSTDTQYF.

The chain uses TRBV28 and TRBJ1-5, with 7 bases that match TRBD1. The J segment lost 9 bases and the V segment lost 8 bases, leaving 7 bases of the junction unmatched. Germline CDR1 MDHEN, CDR2 SYDVKM. This CDR3 region has 12 residues. CDR3 in amino acids: CASASRGRPQHF. For the CDR3, the DNA is TGTGCCAGCGCTTCCAGGGGGAGGCCCCAGCATTTT.

The chain couples TRBV6-1 to TRBJ2-1; D gene uncertain. The germline V gene has CDR1 MNHNS and CDR2 SASEGT. The V and J ends lost 3 bases and 9 bases respectively, with 12 bases between them. The CDR3 length is 13 residues. This CDR3 is CASSEVSLGEQFF. The CDR3 nucleotides are TGTGCCAGCAGTGAGGTTAGCTTGGGTGAGCAGTTCTTC.

The chain uses TRBV27 and TRBJ1-2, with no clear D. There are 14 residues in the CDR3. CDR1 MNHEY and CDR2 SMNVEV come from the germline V gene (reference sequence). The V end was cut by 0 bases, the J end by 4 bases, with 9 bases between. The CDR3 sequence is CASSLSRGFYGYTF. CDR3 DNA: TGTGCCAGCAGTTTATCGAGAGGGTTCTATGGCTACACCTTC.